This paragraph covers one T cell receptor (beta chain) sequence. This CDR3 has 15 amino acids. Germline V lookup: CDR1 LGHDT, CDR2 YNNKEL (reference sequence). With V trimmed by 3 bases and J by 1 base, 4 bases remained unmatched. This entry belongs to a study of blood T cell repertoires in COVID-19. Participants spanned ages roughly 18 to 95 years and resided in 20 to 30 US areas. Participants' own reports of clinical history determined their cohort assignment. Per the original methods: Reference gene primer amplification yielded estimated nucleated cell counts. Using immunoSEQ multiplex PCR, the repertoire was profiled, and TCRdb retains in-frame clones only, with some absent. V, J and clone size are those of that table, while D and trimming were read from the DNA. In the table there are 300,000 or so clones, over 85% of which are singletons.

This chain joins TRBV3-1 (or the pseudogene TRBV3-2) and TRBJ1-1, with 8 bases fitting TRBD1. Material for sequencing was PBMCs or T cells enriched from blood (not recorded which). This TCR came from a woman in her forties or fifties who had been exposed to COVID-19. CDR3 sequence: CASSQTGTGNTEAFF. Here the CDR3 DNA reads TGTGCCAGCAGCCAGACCGGGACAGGGAACACTGAAGCTTTCTTT.